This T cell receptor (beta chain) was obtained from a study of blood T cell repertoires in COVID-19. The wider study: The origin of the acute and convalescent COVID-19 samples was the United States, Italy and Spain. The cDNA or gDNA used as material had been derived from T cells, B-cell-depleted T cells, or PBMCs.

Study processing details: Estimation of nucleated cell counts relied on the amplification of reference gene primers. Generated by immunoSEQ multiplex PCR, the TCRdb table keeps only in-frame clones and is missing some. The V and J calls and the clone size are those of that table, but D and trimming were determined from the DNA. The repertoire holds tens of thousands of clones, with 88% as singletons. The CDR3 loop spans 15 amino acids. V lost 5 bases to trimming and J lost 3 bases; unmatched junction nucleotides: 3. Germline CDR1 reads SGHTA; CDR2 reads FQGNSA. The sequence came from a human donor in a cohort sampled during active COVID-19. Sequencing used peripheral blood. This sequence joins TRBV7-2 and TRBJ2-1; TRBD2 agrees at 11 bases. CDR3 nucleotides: TGTGCCAGCAGCCCGACTAGCGGGGACTACAATGAGCAGTTCTTC. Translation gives CASSPTSGDYNEQFF.